Included here is one TCR beta chain sequence, with context. The antigen is unknown. The data derive from a study of cytotoxic CD8 clonotypes in ibrutinib-treated CLL. Whole-study results and caveats: Ibrutinib response saw clonality rise, and progression saw it return toward baseline. Exceeding age-matched healthy donors, baseline clonality also tracked the counts of circulating CD8+ T cells.

The germline gives CDR1 SGHAT, CDR2 FQNNGV. The CDR3 is 14 amino acids. The V and J ends lost 5 bases and 11 bases respectively, with 21 bases between them. The assay was immunoSEQ multiplex PCR, and TCRdb's table has in-frame clones only and misses some. The sample includes about 120,000 clones, 70% to 90% of them seen just once. This receptor was obtained from a human donor with chronic lymphocytic leukemia. The sequencing used PBMCs, collected after 24 months of ibrutinib treatment. V and J are TRBV11-2 and TRBJ1-1; perhaps TRBD1 as D (5 bases). DNA for the CDR3: TGTGCCAGCAGCCCCCCGGGAACCATCAGGGAGGCTTTCTTT. It encodes CASSPPGTIREAFF.